This T cell receptor (beta chain) comes out of a study of T cells in pancreatic ductal adenocarcinoma. TCRdb's table, derived via immunoSEQ multiplex PCR, lists solely in-frame clones and lacks some. The data show about 98,000 clones, with nearly 95% seen just once and 3.1% held by the top ten. The selected patients with pancreatic ductal adenocarcinoma had surgery but no neoadjuvant therapy. Details on this clone: Its specificity is not known.

The ends were cut back, 4 bases at V and 4 bases at J, with 7 bases in the middle. The germline CDR1 and CDR2 sequences are SNHLY and FYNNEI. The CDR3 loop spans 13 amino acids. The study, taken as a whole, reports: The resected cohort was biased toward the minority with early-stage disease.

The sequence derives from a human donor with pancreatic ductal adenocarcinoma. Material for sequencing was PBMCs. This rearrangement joins TRBV2 to TRBJ2-2; perhaps TRBD2 as D (5 bases). CDR3 DNA: TGTGCCAGCAGTGTGGACTTCACCGGGGAGCTGTTTTTT. Its protein is CASSVDFTGELFF.